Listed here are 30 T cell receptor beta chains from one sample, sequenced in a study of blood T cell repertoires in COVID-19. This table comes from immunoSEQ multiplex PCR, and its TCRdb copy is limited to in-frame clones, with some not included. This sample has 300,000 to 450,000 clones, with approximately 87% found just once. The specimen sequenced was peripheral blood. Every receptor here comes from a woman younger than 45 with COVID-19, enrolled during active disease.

CDR3 residues: CASSYYPSGSTYNEQFF. As DNA, the CDR3 is TGTGCCAGCAGTTACTACCCTAGCGGGAGCACCTACAATGAGCAGTTCTTC. The chain employs TRBV6-2 or TRBV6-3 and TRBJ2-1; 10 nucleotides line up with TRBD2. This CDR3 region has 17 residues. Germline CDR1 and CDR2: MNHEY and SVGEGT. V was pared by 1 base and J by 2 bases, with 5 bases of the junction left unmatched.

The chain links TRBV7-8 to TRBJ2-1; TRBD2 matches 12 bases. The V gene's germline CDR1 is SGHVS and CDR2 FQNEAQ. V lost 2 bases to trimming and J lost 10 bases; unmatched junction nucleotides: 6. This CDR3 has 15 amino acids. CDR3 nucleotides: TGTGCCAGCAGCTTATTCACTAGCGGGAGGCCCGAGCAGTTCTTC. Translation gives CASSLFTSGRPEQFF.

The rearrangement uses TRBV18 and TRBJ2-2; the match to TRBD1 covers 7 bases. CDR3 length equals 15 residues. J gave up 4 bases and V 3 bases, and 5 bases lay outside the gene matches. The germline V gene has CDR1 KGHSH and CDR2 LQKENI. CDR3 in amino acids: CASSPTQGVTGELFF. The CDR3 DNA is TGTGCCAGCTCACCGACCCAGGGGGTCACCGGGGAGCTGTTTTTT.

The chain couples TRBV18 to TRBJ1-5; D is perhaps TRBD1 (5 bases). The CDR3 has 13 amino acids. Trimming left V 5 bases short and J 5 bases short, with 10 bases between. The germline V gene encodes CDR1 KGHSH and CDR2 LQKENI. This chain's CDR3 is CASSIDRDQPQHF. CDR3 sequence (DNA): TGTGCCAGCTCAATCGACAGAGATCAGCCCCAGCATTTT.

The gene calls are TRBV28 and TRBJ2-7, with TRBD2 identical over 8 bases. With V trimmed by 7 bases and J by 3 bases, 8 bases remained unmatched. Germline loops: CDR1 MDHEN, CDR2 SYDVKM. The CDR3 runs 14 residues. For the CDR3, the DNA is TGTGCCAGCACTGTGAGCGGGGGACGCTACGAGCAGTACTTC. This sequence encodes CASTVSGGRYEQYF.

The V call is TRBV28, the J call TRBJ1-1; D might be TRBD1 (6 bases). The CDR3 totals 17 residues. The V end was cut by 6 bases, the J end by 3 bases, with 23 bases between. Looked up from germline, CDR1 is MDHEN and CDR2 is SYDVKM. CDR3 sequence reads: CASSPIHAQGRDTEAFF. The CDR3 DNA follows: TGTGCCAGCAGCCCAATACATGCGCAGGGGAGGGACACTGAAGCTTTCTTT.

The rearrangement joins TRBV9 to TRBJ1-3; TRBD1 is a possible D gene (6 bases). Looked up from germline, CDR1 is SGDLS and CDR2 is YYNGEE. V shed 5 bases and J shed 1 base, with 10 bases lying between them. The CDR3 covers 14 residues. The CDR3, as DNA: TGTGCCAGCAGTATTCAGGGGTCTGGAAACACCATATATTTT. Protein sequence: CASSIQGSGNTIYF.

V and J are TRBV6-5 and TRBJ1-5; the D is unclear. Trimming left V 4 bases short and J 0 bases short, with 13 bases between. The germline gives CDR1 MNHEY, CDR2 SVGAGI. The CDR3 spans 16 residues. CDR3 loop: CASSSVGGFSNQPQHF. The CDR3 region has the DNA TGTGCCAGCAGTTCCGTCGGAGGATTTAGCAATCAGCCCCAGCATTTT.

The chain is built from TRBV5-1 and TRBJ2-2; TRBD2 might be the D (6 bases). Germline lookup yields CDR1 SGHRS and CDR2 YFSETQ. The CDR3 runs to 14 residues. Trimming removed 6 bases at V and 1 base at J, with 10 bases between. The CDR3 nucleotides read TGCGCCAGCAAAACAGCGGGGAACACCGGGGAGCTGTTTTTT. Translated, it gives CASKTAGNTGELFF. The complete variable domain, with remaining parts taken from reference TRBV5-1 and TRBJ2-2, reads KAGVTQTPRYLIKTRGQQVTLSCSPISGHRSVSWYQQTPGQGLQFLFEYFSETQRNKGNFPGRFSGRQFSNSRSEMNVSTLELGDSALYLCASKTAGNTGELFFGEGSRLTVL.

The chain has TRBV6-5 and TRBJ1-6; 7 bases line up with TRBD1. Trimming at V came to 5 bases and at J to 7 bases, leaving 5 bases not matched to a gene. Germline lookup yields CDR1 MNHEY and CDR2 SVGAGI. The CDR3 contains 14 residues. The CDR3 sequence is CASSRDRSNSPLHF. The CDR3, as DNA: TGTGCCAGCAGTAGGGACAGATCAAATTCACCCCTCCACTTT.

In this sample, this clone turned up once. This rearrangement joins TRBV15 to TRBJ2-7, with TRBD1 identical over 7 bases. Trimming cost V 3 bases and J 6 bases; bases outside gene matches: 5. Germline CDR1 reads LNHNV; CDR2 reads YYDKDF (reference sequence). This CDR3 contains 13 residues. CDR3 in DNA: TGTGCCACCAGCAGCGGGACAGTTTCCGAGCAGTACTTC. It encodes CATSSGTVSEQYF.

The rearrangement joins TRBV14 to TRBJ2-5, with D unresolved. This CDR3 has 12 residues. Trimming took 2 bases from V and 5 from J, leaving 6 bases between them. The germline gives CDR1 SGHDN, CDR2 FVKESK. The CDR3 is CASSQISETQYF. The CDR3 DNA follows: TGTGCCAGCAGCCAAATTTCGGAGACCCAGTACTTC.

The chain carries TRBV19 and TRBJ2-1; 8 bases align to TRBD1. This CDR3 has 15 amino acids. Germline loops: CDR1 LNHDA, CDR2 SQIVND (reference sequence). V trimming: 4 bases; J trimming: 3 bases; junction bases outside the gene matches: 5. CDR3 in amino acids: CASSSSGTGYNEQFF. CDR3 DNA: TGTGCCAGTAGTAGTTCCGGGACAGGCTACAATGAGCAGTTCTTC.

CDR3 residues: CASSISPSGGGQPQHF. In DNA form, the CDR3 reads TGTGCCAGTAGTATATCCCCCTCAGGGGGAGGACAGCCCCAGCATTTT. This sequence joins TRBV19 and TRBJ1-5; 7 nucleotides agree with TRBD1. Germline-derived CDR1 and CDR2 are LNHDA and SQIVND (reference sequence). V dropped 2 bases and J dropped 7; count of bases not matched to a gene: 11. The CDR3 length is 16 residues.

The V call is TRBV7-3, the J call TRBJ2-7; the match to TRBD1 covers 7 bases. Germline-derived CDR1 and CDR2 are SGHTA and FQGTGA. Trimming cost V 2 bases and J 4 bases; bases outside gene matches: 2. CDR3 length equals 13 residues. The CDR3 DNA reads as TGTGCCAGCAGCTTATCAGGGGGTTACGAGCAGTACTTC. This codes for CASSLSGGYEQYF.

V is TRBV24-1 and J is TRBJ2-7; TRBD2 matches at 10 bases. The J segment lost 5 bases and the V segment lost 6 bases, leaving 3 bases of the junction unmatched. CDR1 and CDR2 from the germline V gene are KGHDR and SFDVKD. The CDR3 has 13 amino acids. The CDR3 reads CATSSGTSDEQYF. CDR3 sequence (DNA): TGTGCCACCAGTTCCGGGACTAGCGACGAGCAGTACTTC.

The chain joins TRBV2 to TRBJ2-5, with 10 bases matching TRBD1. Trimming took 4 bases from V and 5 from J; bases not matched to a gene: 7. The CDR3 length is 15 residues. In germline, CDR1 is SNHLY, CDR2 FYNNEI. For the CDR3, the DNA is TGTGCCAGCAGTGGAAGACAGGGGGCGCAGGAGACCCAGTACTTC. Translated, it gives CASSGRQGAQETQYF.

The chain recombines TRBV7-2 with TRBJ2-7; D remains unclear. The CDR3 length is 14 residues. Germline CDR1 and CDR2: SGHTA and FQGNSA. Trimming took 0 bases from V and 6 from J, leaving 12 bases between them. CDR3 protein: CASSLARDSTEQYF. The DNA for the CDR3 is TGTGCCAGCAGCTTAGCGCGCGACTCCACCGAGCAGTACTTC.

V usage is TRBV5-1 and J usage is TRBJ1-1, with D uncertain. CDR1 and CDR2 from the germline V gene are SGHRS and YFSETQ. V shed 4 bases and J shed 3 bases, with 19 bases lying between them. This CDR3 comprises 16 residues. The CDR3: CASSGHGPSPDTEAFF. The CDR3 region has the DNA TGCGCCAGCAGCGGGCATGGTCCCAGCCCCGACACTGAAGCTTTCTTT. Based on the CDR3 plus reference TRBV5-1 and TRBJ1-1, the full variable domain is KAGVTQTPRYLIKTRGQQVTLSCSPISGHRSVSWYQQTPGQGLQFLFEYFSETQRNKGNFPGRFSGRQFSNSRSEMNVSTLELGDSALYLCASSGHGPSPDTEAFFGQGTRLTVV.

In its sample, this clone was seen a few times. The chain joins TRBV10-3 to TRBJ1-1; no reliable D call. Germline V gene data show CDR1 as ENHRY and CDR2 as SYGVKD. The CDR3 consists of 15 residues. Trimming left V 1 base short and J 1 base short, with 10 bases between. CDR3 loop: CAISELGRENTEAFF. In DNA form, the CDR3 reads TGTGCCATCAGTGAGTTGGGGAGGGAGAACACTGAAGCTTTCTTT.

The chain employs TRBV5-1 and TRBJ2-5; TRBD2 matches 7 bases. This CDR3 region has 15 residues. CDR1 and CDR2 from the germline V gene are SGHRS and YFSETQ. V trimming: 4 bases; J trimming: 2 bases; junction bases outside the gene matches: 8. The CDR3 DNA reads TGCGCCAGCAGCACCATTGACGGGGGGCAAGAGACCCAGTACTTC. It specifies CASSTIDGGQETQYF.

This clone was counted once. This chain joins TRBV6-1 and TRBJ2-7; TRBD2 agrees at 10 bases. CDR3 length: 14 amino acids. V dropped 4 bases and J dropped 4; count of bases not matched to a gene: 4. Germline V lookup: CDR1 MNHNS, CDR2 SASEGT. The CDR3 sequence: CASSAAGGPYEQYF. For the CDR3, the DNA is TGTGCCAGCAGTGCAGCGGGAGGGCCATACGAGCAGTACTTC.

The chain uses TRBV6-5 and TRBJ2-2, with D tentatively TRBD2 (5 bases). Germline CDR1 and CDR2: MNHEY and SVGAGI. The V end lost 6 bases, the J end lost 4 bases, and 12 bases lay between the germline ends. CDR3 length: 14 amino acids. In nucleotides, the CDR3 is TGTGCCAGCAGAGTTCTAGCAGTCACCGGGGAGCTGTTTTTT. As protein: CASRVLAVTGELFF.

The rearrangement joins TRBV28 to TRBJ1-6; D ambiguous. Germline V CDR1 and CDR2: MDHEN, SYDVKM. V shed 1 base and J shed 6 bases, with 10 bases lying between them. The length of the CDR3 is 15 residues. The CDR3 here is CASSLLGAGNSPLHF. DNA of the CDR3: TGTGCCAGCAGTTTATTGGGAGCGGGTAATTCACCCCTCCACTTT.

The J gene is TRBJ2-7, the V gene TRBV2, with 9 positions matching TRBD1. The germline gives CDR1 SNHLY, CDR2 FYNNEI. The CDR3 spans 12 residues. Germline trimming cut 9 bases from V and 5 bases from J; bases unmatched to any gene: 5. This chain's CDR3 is CARGQGRNEQYF. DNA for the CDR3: TGTGCCAGGGGACAGGGTAGAAACGAGCAGTACTTC.

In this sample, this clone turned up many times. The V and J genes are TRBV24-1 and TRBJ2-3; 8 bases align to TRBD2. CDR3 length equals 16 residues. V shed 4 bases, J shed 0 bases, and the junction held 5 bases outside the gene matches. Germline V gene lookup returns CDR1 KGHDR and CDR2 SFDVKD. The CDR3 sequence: CATSDYSGTSTDTQYF. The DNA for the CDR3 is TGTGCCACCAGTGACTATAGCGGGACTAGCACAGATACGCAGTATTTT.

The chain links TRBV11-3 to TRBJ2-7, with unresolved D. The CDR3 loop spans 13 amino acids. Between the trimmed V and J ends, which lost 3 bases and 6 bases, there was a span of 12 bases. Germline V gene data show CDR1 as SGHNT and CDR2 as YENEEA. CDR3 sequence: CASSFNSLGEQYF. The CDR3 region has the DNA TGTGCCAGCAGCTTTAACAGTCTTGGCGAGCAGTACTTC.

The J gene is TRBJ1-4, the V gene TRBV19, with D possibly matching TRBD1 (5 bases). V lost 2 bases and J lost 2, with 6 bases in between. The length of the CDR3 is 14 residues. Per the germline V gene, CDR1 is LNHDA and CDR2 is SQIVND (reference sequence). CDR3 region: CASSIRGTNEKLFF. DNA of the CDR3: TGTGCCAGTAGTATACGGGGGACTAATGAAAAACTGTTTTTT.

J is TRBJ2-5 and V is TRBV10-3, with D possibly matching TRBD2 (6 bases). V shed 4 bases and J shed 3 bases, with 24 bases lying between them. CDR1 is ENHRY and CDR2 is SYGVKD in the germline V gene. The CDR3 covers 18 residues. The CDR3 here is CAISGGFGGGGAKETQYF. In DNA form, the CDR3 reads TGTGCCATCAGTGGAGGATTCGGGGGAGGCGGGGCCAAAGAGACCCAGTACTTC.

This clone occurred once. CDR3 sequence: CASSWSLSTDTQYF. The CDR3 region has the DNA TGTGCCAGCAGCTGGTCCCTAAGCACAGATACGCAGTATTTT. The V gene is TRBV11-2, the J gene TRBJ2-3, with D uncertain. Germline CDR1 SGHAT, CDR2 FQNNGV. The CDR3 loop spans 14 amino acids. Deletions cut 4 bases from V and 0 bases from J, with 8 bases between.